One and the same sample provided the 27 T cell receptor beta chains below, sequenced in a study of blood T cell repertoires in COVID-19. The assay was immunoSEQ multiplex PCR, and TCRdb's table has in-frame clones only and misses some. The repertoire holds 360,000 or so clones, with about 90% as singletons. Sequences were obtained from peripheral blood. These TCRs come from a man younger than 30 with active or convalescent COVID-19.

The chain employs TRBV6-6 and TRBJ1-5, with D possibly TRBD1 on 6 matching bases. Germline values: CDR1 MNHNY, CDR2 SVGAGI (reference sequence). The CDR3 spans 17 residues. Trimming pared 5 bases from V and 4 bases from J, leaving 21 bases between. CDR3 region: CASSQYWRGARNQPQHF. The CDR3 coding sequence is TGTGCCAGCAGTCAATACTGGCGGGGGGCGCGGAATCAGCCCCAGCATTTT.

The CDR3 DNA reads TGTGCCACCAGTGATTTAAATCTCCGGGACAGGCCTTTCTATGGCTACACCTTC. Its protein product is CATSDLNLRDRPFYGYTF. The chain has TRBV24-1 and TRBJ1-2; 8 positions agree with TRBD1. J was trimmed by 4 bases and V by 1 base; bases with no gene match: 13. Germline CDR1 reads KGHDR; CDR2 reads SFDVKD. The CDR3 is 18 amino acids.

CDR3 in amino acids: CASSEKAGPNYGYTF. The DNA of the CDR3 is TGTGCCAGCAGCGAGAAGGCGGGGCCGAACTATGGCTACACCTTC. The genes are TRBV11-2 and TRBJ1-2; TRBD1 is a possible D gene (5 bases). The V gene lost 5 bases and the J gene lost 2 bases, with 15 bases spanning the gap. Per the germline V gene, CDR1 is SGHAT and CDR2 is FQNNGV. CDR3 size: 15 residues.

The V gene is TRBV4-3, the J gene TRBJ1-2; 7 positions match TRBD1. The CDR3 sequence is 18 residues long. CDR1 is LGHNA and CDR2 is YSLEER in the germline V gene. The trim removed 0 bases at V and 0 bases at J, leaving 10 bases unmatched. CDR3 in amino acids: CASSQDVSTGTSNYGYTF. The CDR3 DNA sequence: TGCGCCAGCAGCCAAGATGTCTCGACAGGGACCTCTAACTATGGCTACACCTTC.

The chain combines TRBV5-6 with TRBJ1-3; 8 bases match TRBD1. This CDR3 has 15 residues. After removal of 2 bases from V and 8 bases from J, the junction contained 9 bases not matched to a gene. Germline CDR1 and CDR2: SGHDT and YYEEEE. CDR3 loop: CASSFRQGRMDTIYF. Written as DNA, the CDR3 is TGTGCCAGCAGCTTCCGACAGGGGAGGATGGACACCATATATTTT.

This clone was picked up one time. The chain carries TRBV19 and TRBJ1-1; D is possibly TRBD1 (5 bases). Trimming cost V 5 bases and J 5 bases, with 21 bases left between them. Germline V gene lookup returns CDR1 LNHDA and CDR2 SQIVND (reference sequence). CDR3 size: 16 residues. The CDR3, as DNA: TGTGCCAGTAGTCCGGGGGTCAGGGCGATTCGAACTGAAGCTTTCTTT. Protein product: CASSPGVRAIRTEAFF.

The table lists this clone with a count of one. CDR3 sequence (DNA): TGCGCCAGCAGCCAAATCTTCACGGGAGTCGATGGAGATACGCAGTATTTT. It codes for CASSQIFTGVDGDTQYF. This chain connects TRBV4-3 to TRBJ2-3; D perhaps matches TRBD2 (6 bases). The CDR3 totals 17 residues. V dropped 2 bases and J dropped 5 bases, with 20 bases sitting between them. Per germline, CDR1 LGHNA and CDR2 YSLEER.

This clone was observed at least ten times. This chain joins TRBV6-5 and TRBJ2-2, with a possible D match to TRBD1 (5 bases). CDR3 size: 14 residues. Trimming took 3 bases from V and 6 from J, leaving 11 bases between them. Per the germline V gene, CDR1 is MNHEY and CDR2 is SVGAGI. The CDR3 protein is CASSYSRGSGELFF. The CDR3 DNA is TGTGCCAGCAGTTATAGTAGGGGCTCCGGGGAGCTGTTTTTT.

The CDR3: CASSHIQGWGSDTQYF. CDR3 bases: TGTGCCAGCAGCCATATACAGGGCTGGGGGTCCGATACGCAGTATTTT. The rearrangement uses TRBV9 and TRBJ2-3, with D possibly being TRBD1 (6 bases). Trimming stripped 4 bases from V and 6 bases from J, with 21 bases between. This CDR3 contains 16 residues. Germline CDR1 and CDR2: SGDLS and YYNGEE.

The rearrangement links TRBV2 to TRBJ1-5; TRBD1 matches 8 bases. Looked up from germline, CDR1 is SNHLY and CDR2 is FYNNEI. This CDR3 is built from 15 residues. V gave up 6 bases and J gave up 7 bases; unmatched junction bases: 11. CDR3 DNA: TGTGCCAGCAGGGGGGTAGGACAGGGCCGACAGCCCCAGCATTTT. Protein sequence: CASRGVGQGRQPQHF.

The rearrangement uses TRBV4-3 and TRBJ2-5, with D possibly matching TRBD2 (6 bases). The CDR3 consists of 14 residues. The ends were cut back, 0 bases at V and 11 bases at J, with 16 bases in the middle. The germline CDR1 and CDR2 sequences are LGHNA and YSLEER. CDR3 residues: CASSQEAGHQVQYF. The CDR3 DNA reads TGCGCCAGCAGCCAAGAAGCGGGCCATCAAGTGCAGTACTTC.

A single count supports this clone. The chain joins TRBV13 to TRBJ2-5; TRBD1 matches 11 bases. J gave up 1 base and V 4 bases, and 5 bases lay outside the gene matches. CDR3 length equals 16 residues. The germline gives CDR1 PRHDT, CDR2 FYEKMQ (reference sequence). CDR3 region: CASSYAGTGGQETQYF. The DNA for the CDR3 is TGTGCCAGCAGCTACGCCGGGACAGGGGGCCAAGAGACCCAGTACTTC.

The chain employs TRBV21-1 and TRBJ1-6; TRBD1 is the table's D call and was not checked against the DNA. TRBV21-1 is described as a pseudogene. The CDR3 totals 15 residues. CDR3 amino acids: CASPGDREEDSPLHF. As DNA, the CDR3 is TGTGCCAGCCCTGGGGACAGGGAAGAGGATTCACCCCTCCACTTT.

The chain links TRBV28 to TRBJ2-7; 10 nucleotides match TRBD1. CDR3 length: 16 amino acids. Germline CDR1 MDHEN, CDR2 SYDVKM. J lost 2 bases, V lost 6 bases, and 10 bases had no gene match. The CDR3 loop reads CASRKTGGQGTYEQYF. As DNA, the CDR3 is TGTGCCAGCAGGAAAACAGGGGGACAGGGGACCTACGAGCAGTACTTC.

The V call is TRBV11-2, the J call TRBJ2-5, with 7 bases aligning to TRBD1. The V gene's germline CDR1 is SGHAT and CDR2 FQNNGV. The V segment lost 5 bases and the J segment 2 bases; nucleotides outside the gene matches: 17. This CDR3 has 18 amino acids. This CDR3 reads CASSTLQGPPSKQETQYF. The CDR3 coding sequence is TGTGCCAGCAGCACCCTACAGGGGCCTCCGTCCAAACAAGAGACCCAGTACTTC.

V is TRBV9 and J is TRBJ2-2; D perhaps matches TRBD2 (5 bases). CDR3 length equals 17 residues. CDR1 and CDR2 (germline): SGDLS, YYNGEE. V was clipped by 0 bases and J by 4 bases, with 16 bases between them. The CDR3, as DNA: TGTGCCAGCAGCGTAGGCGGTGAGGTAGCGCTCACCGGGGAGCTGTTTTTT. This sequence encodes CASSVGGEVALTGELFF.

This chain joins TRBV7-6 and TRBJ1-1, with D unresolved. Trimming removed 5 bases at V and 8 bases at J, with 9 bases between. In germline, CDR1 is SGHVS, CDR2 FNYEAQ. The CDR3 covers 11 residues. The CDR3 bases are TGTGCCAGCAGCAAGTTAGAGGAAGCTTTCTTT. Protein: CASSKLEEAFF.

The rearrangement joins TRBV9 to TRBJ1-1, with D possibly TRBD1 on 6 matching bases. The CDR3 spans 13 residues. The germline V and J ends were trimmed by 4 bases and 1 base, with 8 bases remaining between them. Germline CDR1 and CDR2: SGDLS and YYNGEE. This CDR3 is CASSRGGNTEAFF. The CDR3 DNA follows: TGTGCCAGCAGCCGAGGGGGGAACACTGAAGCTTTCTTT.

The rearrangement uses TRBV5-6 and TRBJ2-7; a weak D match, TRBD1 (5 bases). Trimming removed 2 bases from V and 6 bases from J, with 15 bases in between. CDR1 SGHDT and CDR2 YYEEEE come from the germline V gene. The CDR3 has 14 residues. The CDR3, as DNA: TGTGCCAGCAGCTTAGGGCAGGGTGATACCGAGCAGTACTTC. Protein sequence: CASSLGQGDTEQYF.

The chain is built from TRBV9 and TRBJ1-1; 7 nucleotides agree with TRBD1. This CDR3 contains 14 residues. Per the germline V gene, CDR1 is SGDLS and CDR2 is YYNGEE. The V gene end was trimmed by 5 bases and the J gene end by 1 base; junction bases not matched to a gene: 5. For the CDR3, the DNA is TGTGCCAGCAGGAAATACAGGGGGAACACTGAAGCTTTCTTT. It translates to CASRKYRGNTEAFF.

This clone appeared a single time. The chain uses TRBV19 and TRBJ1-6; no clear D. Germline V gene sequence: CDR1 LNHDA, CDR2 SQIVND (reference sequence). The V end lost 8 bases, the J end lost 7 bases, and 12 bases lay between the germline ends. The length of the CDR3 is 13 residues. The CDR3: CASEVSKNSPLHF. The CDR3, as DNA: TGTGCCAGTGAGGTATCGAAGAATTCACCCCTCCACTTT.

The chain links TRBV14 to TRBJ1-1; D remains ambiguous. This CDR3 comprises 14 residues. Germline CDR1 reads SGHDN; CDR2 reads FVKESK. The V end lost 4 bases, the J end lost 0 bases, and 9 bases lay between the germline ends. Here the CDR3 DNA reads TGTGCCAGCAGCCTGAGAGGAGTGAACACTGAAGCTTTCTTT. Translating gives CASSLRGVNTEAFF.

CDR3 in amino acids: CATSRDRTGDQPQHF. The CDR3 DNA is TGTGCCACCAGCAGAGATAGGACAGGGGATCAGCCCCAGCATTTT. The gene calls are TRBV15 and TRBJ1-5, with 9 bases lining up with TRBD1. Germline CDR1 is LNHNV and CDR2 is YYDKDF (reference sequence). CDR3 length: 15 residues. V shed 0 bases and J 5 bases; nucleotides not matched to a gene: 2.

This chain links TRBV6-4 with TRBJ1-2, with a weak D call TRBD1 (5 bases). This CDR3 spans 15 amino acids. Germline assignment: CDR1 MRHNA and CDR2 SNTAGT. V gave up 2 bases and J gave up 2 bases, with 12 bases separating them. CDR3 coding DNA: TGTGCCAGCAGTGACCCACGCCAGGGAAACTATGGCTACACCTTC. It specifies CASSDPRQGNYGYTF.

The chain couples TRBV29-1 to TRBJ2-7; D not certain. Germline CDR1 and CDR2: SQVTM and ANQGSEA. Trimming took 4 bases from V and 3 from J, leaving 16 bases between them. The CDR3 runs 14 residues. CDR3: CSVVGARSNYEQYF. The CDR3 nucleotides are TGCAGCGTTGTTGGAGCGAGATCAAACTACGAGCAGTACTTC.

This chain uses TRBV18 with TRBJ2-7, with 9 bases aligning to TRBD1. Germline CDR1 and CDR2: KGHSH and LQKENI. V shed 3 bases and J 2 bases; nucleotides not matched to a gene: 8. The CDR3 covers 16 residues. DNA for the CDR3: TGTGCCAGCTCACCGCTCATGGGACAGGGCCCCTACGAGCAGTACTTC. Protein: CASSPLMGQGPYEQYF.

The rearrangement joins TRBV5-1 to TRBJ2-7, with 9 bases matching TRBD1. This CDR3 contains 16 residues. Germline values: CDR1 SGHRS, CDR2 YFSETQ. The junction had 7 bases not matched to a gene; V was cut back by 0 bases and J by 3 bases. The CDR3 region has the DNA TGCGCCAGCAGCTTGGATCCGGGACAGGGACACTACGAGCAGTACTTC. It specifies CASSLDPGQGHYEQYF.